Presented here are 27 T cell receptor beta chains from one specimen sequenced in a study of blood T cell repertoires in COVID-19. The method was immunoSEQ multiplex PCR; TCRdb's version includes in-frame clones alone and lacks a portion of them. The table has around 160,000 clones, about 81% seen once; the top ten hold 11%. What was sequenced was peripheral blood. The origin of the receptors is a man aged 55 to 69 with active or convalescent COVID-19.

This rearrangement joins TRBV6-5 to TRBJ1-2, with 10 nucleotides matching TRBD1. Per germline, CDR1 MNHEY and CDR2 SVGAGI. Germline trimming cut 4 bases from V and 5 bases from J; bases unmatched to any gene: 7. The CDR3 is 15 residues long. The CDR3 loop is CASSSFDRGPYGYTF. CDR3 nucleotides: TGTGCCAGCAGTTCTTTCGACAGGGGGCCGTATGGCTACACCTTC.

The chain is built from TRBV10-3 and TRBJ2-7; no definite D call. Germline CDR1 is ENHRY and CDR2 is SYGVKD. V lost 9 bases, J lost 3 bases, and 15 bases lay in between. The CDR3 has 13 amino acids. The CDR3 DNA sequence: TGTGCCATAAGACAAGACCCTAACTACGAGCAGTACTTC. This encodes CAIRQDPNYEQYF.

V and J are TRBV2 and TRBJ1-5; D unclear. Trimming shortened V by 6 bases and J by 4 bases, and 7 bases separated the two germline ends. The germline V gene has CDR1 SNHLY and CDR2 FYNNEI. CDR3 length equals 12 residues. The CDR3 DNA sequence: TGTGCCAGCAGGGGCACGAATCAGCCCCAGCATTTT. Its protein product is CASRGTNQPQHF.

The chain uses TRBV11-2 and TRBJ1-3, with D unclear. CDR3 length: 15 amino acids. The germline gives CDR1 SGHAT, CDR2 FQNNGV. Trimming removed 2 bases from V and 0 bases from J, with 8 bases in between. The chain's CDR3 is CASSLLQSSGNTIYF. DNA for the CDR3: TGTGCCAGCAGCTTACTACAGAGCTCTGGAAACACCATATATTTT.

CDR3 in amino acids: CASSSSDFNQPQHF. In DNA, the CDR3 is TGTGCCAGCAGTTCCTCGGACTTCAATCAGCCCCAGCATTTT. The V call is TRBV6-6, the J call TRBJ1-5; D remains unclear. This CDR3 is built from 14 residues. Germline V gene sequence: CDR1 MNHNY, CDR2 SVGAGI (reference sequence). Trimming took off 4 bases at V and 3 bases at J, with 10 bases between the two ends.

The chain uses TRBV7-4 and TRBJ1-1; TRBD1 is a possible D gene (5 bases). The V end was cut by 5 bases, the J end by 3 bases, with 19 bases between. The CDR3 runs 16 residues. Germline values: CDR1 SGHVT, CDR2 SQSDAQ. The CDR3 spells CASSPIKVGVDTEAFF. CDR3 bases: TGTGCCAGCAGCCCTATAAAGGTAGGGGTCGACACTGAAGCTTTCTTT.

The chain is built from TRBV25-1 and TRBJ1-4; 7 bases line up with TRBD1. The CDR3 contains 13 residues. CDR1 and CDR2 (germline): MGHDK, SYGVNS. J lost 10 bases, V lost 3 bases, and 5 bases had no gene match. CDR3 DNA: TGTGCCAGCAGTGAGACAGGGAGAGGAAAACTGTTTTTT. Its protein product is CASSETGRGKLFF.

V and J are TRBV7-3 and TRBJ1-6, with a possible D match to TRBD1 (6 bases). The CDR3 is made up of 14 amino acids. V was clipped by 5 bases and J by 6 bases, with 11 bases between them. Per the germline V gene, CDR1 is SGHTA and CDR2 is FQGTGA. The CDR3 nucleotides read TGTGCCAGCAGCACGGGACAAGTTAATTCACCCCTCCACTTT. It translates to CASSTGQVNSPLHF.

The DNA of the CDR3 is TGCGCCAGCAGCTTGGCAGGGTCCCAGGCCGGGGAGCTGTTTTTT. Protein product: CASSLAGSQAGELFF. The rearrangement links TRBV5-1 to TRBJ2-2, with a weak D call TRBD1 (5 bases). Trimming removed 0 bases from V and 6 bases from J, with 12 bases in between. The CDR3 consists of 15 residues. The germline V gene has CDR1 SGHRS and CDR2 YFSETQ.

This clone appeared a few times. The chain employs TRBV2 and TRBJ2-7; 9 nucleotides match TRBD1. The CDR3 has 15 residues. V shed 3 bases and J 6 bases; nucleotides not matched to a gene: 9. CDR1 and CDR2 from the germline V gene are SNHLY and FYNNEI. CDR3 bases: TGTGCCAGCAGTGACTTGGACAGGGGCTTCCTCGAGCAGTACTTC. This codes for CASSDLDRGFLEQYF.

As regards this clone: At one of its ends the junction is not consistent with the germline gene, which may arise from a read error. This sequence joins TRBV27 and TRBJ1-5; D not certain. This CDR3 has 13 amino acids. CDR1 and CDR2 (germline): MNHEY, SMNVEV (reference sequence). This CDR3 is CASSFTGNQPQHF. CDR3 nucleotide sequence: TGTGCCAGTAGTTTCACGGGCAATCAGCCCCAGCATTTT.

The chain employs TRBV28 and TRBJ1-2; D might be TRBD1 (6 bases). This CDR3 is built from 12 residues. Germline CDR1 and CDR2: MDHEN and SYDVKM. V was trimmed by 8 bases and J by 7 bases, leaving 14 bases between them. In nucleotides, the CDR3 is TGTGCCAGCGGACAGTGGTTGGGTGGCTACACCTTC. Its protein is CASGQWLGGYTF.

The rearrangement joins TRBV5-1 to TRBJ1-2, with 8 bases matching TRBD1. This CDR3 comprises 16 residues. The germline gives CDR1 SGHRS, CDR2 YFSETQ. V shed 4 bases, J shed 5 bases, and the junction held 13 bases outside the gene matches. CDR3 nucleotide sequence: TGCGCCAGCAGCAGAATGGGACAGGAAAGGGGTTATGGCTACACCTTC. It specifies CASSRMGQERGYGYTF.

V and J are TRBV28 and TRBJ1-2; 9 bases map to TRBD1. CDR1 is MDHEN and CDR2 is SYDVKM in the germline V gene. Germline trimming cut 6 bases from V and 2 bases from J; bases unmatched to any gene: 4. CDR3 length: 14 amino acids. In nucleotides, the CDR3 is TGTGCCAGCAGCATTGACAGGGGGAACTATGGCTACACCTTC. Residues: CASSIDRGNYGYTF.

This chain links TRBV2 with TRBJ1-4, with D possibly TRBD1 on 5 matching bases. Between the trimmed V and J ends, which lost 7 bases and 3 bases, there was a span of 12 bases. This CDR3 is 14 amino acids long. The germline V gene has CDR1 SNHLY and CDR2 FYNNEI. DNA for the CDR3: TGTGCCAGCAAGCGGGGGGAATCTAATGAAAAACTGTTTTTT. Translation: CASKRGESNEKLFF.

The rearrangement joins TRBV5-6 to TRBJ1-1, with a tentative D call TRBD1 (5 bases). CDR3 length: 15 residues. CDR1 is SGHDT and CDR2 is YYEEEE in the germline V gene. Trimming took 1 base from V and 1 from J, leaving 11 bases between them. In DNA form, the CDR3 reads TGTGCCAGCAGCTTGTCAGGGTATGGGAACACTGAAGCTTTCTTT. It translates to CASSLSGYGNTEAFF.

V gene TRBV6-5 combines with J gene TRBJ1-6, with D perhaps matching TRBD1 (5 bases). V was cut by 2 bases and J by 13 bases, with 12 bases left in between. CDR1 is MNHEY and CDR2 is SVGAGI in the germline V gene. There are 13 residues in the CDR3. CDR3 protein: CASSYGGSNPLHF. CDR3 nucleotide sequence: TGTGCCAGCAGTTACGGGGGGAGTAATCCCCTCCACTTT.

The V gene is TRBV5-4, the J gene TRBJ2-7; TRBD2 aligns across 8 bases. The CDR3 is made up of 16 amino acids. With 4 bases clipped from V and 3 bases from J, the junction kept 12 bases outside the gene matches. Germline lookup yields CDR1 SGHNT and CDR2 YYREEE (reference sequence). The CDR3 sequence: CASSLGGSGTLYEQYF. In DNA, the CDR3 is TGTGCCAGCAGCCTTGGGGGTAGCGGGACTCTCTACGAGCAGTACTTC.

This rearrangement joins TRBV19 to TRBJ2-6; TRBD1 aligns across 10 bases. J lost 0 bases, V lost 10 bases, and 6 bases had no gene match. This CDR3 comprises 16 residues. CDR1 LNHDA and CDR2 SQIVND come from the germline V gene (reference sequence). The CDR3 coding sequence is TGTGCCACCGCCGGGACAGGGGTCTCTGGGGCCAACGTCCTGACTTTC. It yields the protein CATAGTGVSGANVLTF. Full variable domain (outside the CDR3, taken from reference TRBV19 and TRBJ2-6): DGGITQSPKYLFRKEGQNVTLSCEQNLNHDAMYWYRQDPGQGLRLIYYSQIVNDFQKGDIAEGYSVSREKKESFPLTVTSAQKNPTAFYLCATAGTGVSGANVLTFGAGSRLTVL.

This sequence joins TRBV18 and TRBJ2-1, with TRBD2 matching over 13 bases. The V gene's germline CDR1 is KGHSH and CDR2 LQKENI. The J segment lost 4 bases and the V segment lost 4 bases, leaving 7 bases of the junction unmatched. The CDR3 spans 17 residues. The CDR3 loop is CASSRTSGSHEYNEQFF. DNA for the CDR3: TGTGCCAGCTCACGGACTAGCGGGAGTCACGAGTACAATGAGCAGTTCTTC.

The chain links TRBV19 to TRBJ1-2; 7 nucleotides align to TRBD1. This CDR3 has 15 amino acids. Germline values: CDR1 LNHDA, CDR2 SQIVND (reference sequence). Trimming at V came to 5 bases and at J to 2 bases, leaving 8 bases not matched to a gene. CDR3 bases: TGTGCCAGTAGTGTACAGGGGCTTAACAACTATGGCTACACCTTC. Translating gives CASSVQGLNNYGYTF.

This clone was recorded only once. V is TRBV5-8 and J is TRBJ1-2, with D maybe TRBD1 (6 bases). Per the germline V gene, CDR1 is SGHTS and CDR2 is YDEGEE. The CDR3 has 14 amino acids. The ends were cut back, 0 bases at V and 2 bases at J, with 8 bases in the middle. The CDR3 reads CASSLGRGNYGYTF. In nucleotides, the CDR3 is TGTGCCAGCAGCTTGGGAAGGGGGAACTATGGCTACACCTTC.

The rearrangement joins TRBV19 to TRBJ1-1; D is undetermined. Germline V CDR1 and CDR2: LNHDA, SQIVND (reference sequence). This CDR3 has 15 amino acids. V was clipped by 7 bases and J by 0 bases, with 15 bases between them. The CDR3 DNA is TGTGCCAGTAAACCCAAGACAAGCATGAACACTGAAGCTTTCTTT. Translated, it gives CASKPKTSMNTEAFF.

For the CDR3, the DNA is TGTGCCAGCAGCACTATGACAGGGCTGTCCGAAAAACTGTTTTTT. Translation: CASSTMTGLSEKLFF. The chain links TRBV7-6 to TRBJ1-4, with 7 bases lining up with TRBD1. The germline V gene encodes CDR1 SGHVS and CDR2 FNYEAQ. The V segment lost 5 bases and the J segment 8 bases; nucleotides outside the gene matches: 11. The length of the CDR3 is 15 residues.

The chain uses TRBV5-1 and TRBJ2-1; 7 bases are a match to TRBD1. Germline V gene lookup returns CDR1 SGHRS and CDR2 YFSETQ. The V and J ends lost 2 bases and 9 bases, in that order; junction bases with no gene match: 14. The length of the CDR3 is 16 residues. CDR3 residues: CASSLGDRVGWGEQFF. The CDR3 DNA follows: TGCGCCAGCAGCTTAGGAGACAGGGTAGGCTGGGGTGAGCAGTTCTTC.

The V and J genes are TRBV11-2 and TRBJ2-7, with 7 bases that match TRBD2. V dropped 4 bases and J dropped 2; count of bases not matched to a gene: 8. This CDR3 is 15 amino acids long. The germline V gene encodes CDR1 SGHAT and CDR2 FQNNGV. The CDR3 DNA reads TGTGCCAGCAGCTCTGGACTAGGAGGACCCTACGAGCAGTACTTC. Amino acids: CASSSGLGGPYEQYF.

This chain connects TRBV13 to TRBJ2-3, with TRBD2 matching 15 bases. Germline lookup yields CDR1 PRHDT and CDR2 FYEKMQ (reference sequence). This CDR3 has 16 amino acids. The V segment lost 5 bases and the J segment 6 bases; nucleotides outside the gene matches: 6. In DNA, the CDR3 is TGTGCCAGCAGCGAGGGACTAGCGGGGGGTCCCGATACGCAGTATTTT. As protein: CASSEGLAGGPDTQYF.